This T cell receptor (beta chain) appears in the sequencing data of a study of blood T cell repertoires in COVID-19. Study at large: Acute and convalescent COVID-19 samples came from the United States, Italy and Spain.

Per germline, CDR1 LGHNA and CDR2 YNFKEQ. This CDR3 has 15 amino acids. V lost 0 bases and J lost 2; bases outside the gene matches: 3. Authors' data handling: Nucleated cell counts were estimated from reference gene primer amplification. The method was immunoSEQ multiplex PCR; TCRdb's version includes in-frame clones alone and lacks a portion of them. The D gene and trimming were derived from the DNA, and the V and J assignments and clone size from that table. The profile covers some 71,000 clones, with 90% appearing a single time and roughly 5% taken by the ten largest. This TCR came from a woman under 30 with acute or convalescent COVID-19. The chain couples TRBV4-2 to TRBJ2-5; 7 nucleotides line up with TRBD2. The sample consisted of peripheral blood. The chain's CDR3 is CASSQEGREQETQYF. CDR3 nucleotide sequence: TGTGCCAGCAGCCAAGAGGGGCGGGAGCAAGAGACCCAGTACTTC.